These 14 T cell receptor beta chains originate from one sample sequenced in a study of shared clonotypes between healthy human individuals. Profiling relied on immunoSEQ multiplex PCR, and the TCRdb table lists in-frame clones only, not all of them. The sample carries approximately 1,000,000 clones, about 72% recorded once. The sequenced sample was memory CD4+ T cells from PBMCs. Regarding subset: CD45RA-negative fraction. Receptor source: a man aged 18-30 years in good health. Some clones in this sample may be carry-over from other donors' samples.

This chain joins TRBV19 and TRBJ1-1; 8 positions match TRBD1. Trimming took 9 bases from V and 1 from J; bases not matched to a gene: 10. The length of the CDR3 is 15 residues. CDR1 is LNHDA and CDR2 is SQIVND in the germline V gene (reference sequence). CDR3 nucleotide sequence: TGTGCCAGCCGCCCCGGGACAGGAGAGAACACTGAAGCTTTCTTT. Translating gives CASRPGTGENTEAFF.

The V call is TRBV6-1, the J call TRBJ2-7; TRBD1 matches at 8 bases. V lost 7 bases and J lost 3; bases outside the gene matches: 8. This CDR3 spans 14 amino acids. Germline V gene data show CDR1 as MNHNS and CDR2 as SASEGT. As DNA, the CDR3 is TGTGCCAGCACCCAGTGGGACAGGAACTACGAGCAGTACTTC. Translated, it gives CASTQWDRNYEQYF.

With respect to this clone: This same CDR3 is encoded by further DNA sequences in the sample. The J gene is TRBJ1-2, the V gene TRBV28, with TRBD1 matching 7 bases. Trimming removed 5 bases from V and 2 bases from J; junction bases left unmatched: 2. The V gene's germline CDR1 is MDHEN and CDR2 SYDVKM. This CDR3 has 13 amino acids. Here the CDR3 DNA reads TGTGCCAGCAGTACAGGGGCAAACTATGGCTACACCTTC. Translating it yields CASSTGANYGYTF.

The gene calls are TRBV27 and TRBJ2-1; TRBD2 might be the D (7 bases). CDR3 length: 11 residues. CDR1 and CDR2 from the germline V gene are MNHEY and SMNVEV (reference sequence). V lost 8 bases and J 10 bases, leaving 12 bases between the germline ends. CDR3 protein: CASARGGEQFF. CDR3 DNA: TGTGCCAGCGCCAGGGGAGGGGAGCAGTTCTTC.

This sequence joins TRBV19 and TRBJ1-2; D gene uncertain. Trimming pared 7 bases from V and 0 bases from J, leaving 12 bases between. From germline, CDR1 is LNHDA and CDR2 SQIVND (reference sequence). The CDR3 runs 14 residues. This chain's CDR3 is CASNRPKTNYGYTF. The CDR3 DNA sequence: TGTGCCAGTAATAGGCCCAAAACTAACTATGGCTACACCTTC.

In this sample, this clone turned up once. V and J are TRBV5-8 and TRBJ2-2, with 8 bases lining up with TRBD1. Germline CDR1 is SGHTS and CDR2 is YDEGEE. This CDR3 comprises 15 residues. V lost 3 bases and J lost 5; bases outside the gene matches: 6. The CDR3 DNA reads TGTGCCAGCAGCTGGCAGGACAGGGATACCGGGGAGCTGTTTTTT. It encodes CASSWQDRDTGELFF.

V and J are TRBV11-3 and TRBJ2-2; D ambiguous. The CDR3 loop spans 14 amino acids. Germline V CDR1 and CDR2: SGHNT, YENEEA. The V end lost 1 base, the J end lost 6 bases, and 9 bases lay between the germline ends. DNA for the CDR3: TGTGCCAGCAGCTTAGGGGAACGTTCCGGGGAGCTGTTTTTT. Translation: CASSLGERSGELFF.

The rearrangement uses TRBV27 and TRBJ1-2, with D uncertain. V lost 8 bases and J lost 5, with 9 bases in between. The length of the CDR3 is 11 residues. The germline V gene encodes CDR1 MNHEY and CDR2 SMNVEV (reference sequence). The CDR3, as DNA: TGTGCCAGCGGATTGGGGTATGGCTACACCTTC. Translating it yields CASGLGYGYTF.

Regarding this clone: The sample holds other DNA sequences that translate to the same CDR3. The rearrangement links TRBV11-2 to TRBJ2-5; 7 nucleotides match TRBD2. This CDR3 is 13 amino acids long. V lost 2 bases and J lost 4; bases outside the gene matches: 1. Germline values: CDR1 SGHAT, CDR2 FQNNGV. The CDR3 DNA follows: TGTGCCAGCAGCTTACCGGGGGGAGAGACCCAGTACTTC. It encodes CASSLPGGETQYF.

DNA for the CDR3: TGTGCCAGCAGCGCCAGGGGGCAAGGAGAGACCCAGTACTTC. Its protein product is CASSARGQGETQYF. The chain is built from TRBV5-5 and TRBJ2-5, with 8 bases identical to TRBD1. The length of the CDR3 is 14 residues. Trimming cost V 4 bases and J 4 bases; bases outside gene matches: 6. Germline CDR1 and CDR2: SGHKS and YYEKEE (reference sequence).

The chain employs TRBV10-3 and TRBJ2-7, with D tentatively TRBD1 (5 bases). The germline gives CDR1 ENHRY, CDR2 SYGVKD. The CDR3 extends over 14 amino acids. V lost 2 bases and J lost 1, with 9 bases in between. CDR3 DNA: TGTGCCATCAGTGAGAGGGGAAGGTCCTACGAGCAGTACTTC. It translates to CAISERGRSYEQYF.

V and J are TRBV19 and TRBJ1-2, with TRBD1 identical over 8 bases. There are 14 residues in the CDR3. Germline V gives CDR1 LNHDA, CDR2 SQIVND (reference sequence). Trimming cost V 5 bases and J 8 bases; bases outside gene matches: 10. The CDR3 coding sequence is TGTGCCAGTAGTTCATATTTGACAGGGGCGGGCTACACCTTC. Translated, it gives CASSSYLTGAGYTF.

V and J are TRBV19 and TRBJ2-5; 9 bases match TRBD1. Germline V gene lookup returns CDR1 LNHDA and CDR2 SQIVND (reference sequence). Trimming cost V 4 bases and J 6 bases; bases outside gene matches: 6. The CDR3 is 14 amino acids. The CDR3 DNA reads TGTGCCAGTAGTAGGACAGGGGTTAAGCAGACCCAGTACTTC. As protein: CASSRTGVKQTQYF.

The rearrangement uses TRBV6-5 and TRBJ1-6, with D maybe TRBD1 (6 bases). The length of the CDR3 is 15 residues. V was shortened by 5 bases and J by 5 bases, with 13 bases between the two germline ends. In germline, CDR1 is MNHEY, CDR2 SVGAGI. The CDR3 DNA reads as TGTGCCAGCAGTACAGGGCTCCTAAATAATTCACCCCTCCACTTT. Translating gives CASSTGLLNNSPLHF.